This T cell receptor (beta chain) was identified in a study of identical twins. TCRdb fed the 5' RACE reads into MiXCR, producing one record per CDR3 protein. Of about 240,000 distinct CDR3 sequences detected, under 12% appear once; the ten largest clones hold 8% to 10%. This CDR3 comprises 13 residues. Germline loops: CDR1 LNHDA, CDR2 SQIVND (reference sequence). The junction had 3 bases not matched to a gene; V was cut back by 5 bases and J by 7 bases. This clonotype was recorded a few times. Sequenced input: memory T cells sorted from blood. The clonotype comes from a man in his fifties or sixties in good health. This chain joins TRBV19 and TRBJ1-5; 9 nucleotides align to TRBD1. The CDR3 DNA reads TGTGCCAGTAGTCCACAGGGGGCACAGCCCCAGCATTTT. This translates into CASSPQGAQPQHF. Using reference TRBV19 and TRBJ1-5 for the parts outside the CDR3, the full variable domain is DGGITQSPKYLFRKEGQNVTLSCEQNLNHDAMYWYRQDPGQGLRLIYYSQIVNDFQKGDIAEGYSVSREKKESFPLTVTSAQKNPTAFYLCASSPQGAQPQHFGDGTRLSIL.